These 20 T cell receptor beta chains were sequenced from one sample in a study of T cell responses to AZD1222 COVID-19 vaccine. Some clones are missing from TCRdb's copy, which holds only in-frame ones; the method was immunoSEQ multiplex PCR. The repertoire holds 72,000 or so clones, with around 84% as singletons. The material was peripheral blood, obtained on day 0 of AZD1222 vaccination. The receptor source for this set is an adult in good health.

The chain recombines TRBV5-5 with TRBJ1-1; tentative D call: TRBD1 (6 bases). The CDR3 loop spans 17 amino acids. The V and J ends lost 0 bases and 0 bases respectively, with 15 bases between them. CDR1 and CDR2 (germline): SGHKS, YYEKEE (reference sequence). The CDR3 coding sequence is TGTGCCAGCAGCTTGGCCGGGGGCCCCCCGATGAACACTGAAGCTTTCTTT. It specifies CASSLAGGPPMNTEAFF.

The V gene is TRBV19, the J gene TRBJ1-5; D gene unclear. The CDR3 totals 14 residues. The ends were cut back, 5 bases at V and 0 bases at J, with 8 bases in the middle. In germline, CDR1 is LNHDA, CDR2 SQIVND (reference sequence). CDR3 in DNA: TGTGCCAGTAGTCTCTGGGATAGCAATCAGCCCCAGCATTTT. Translation gives CASSLWDSNQPQHF.

On this clone: Other DNA sequences within the sample encode an identical CDR3. The V gene is TRBV18, the J gene TRBJ1-5; D gene unclear. The CDR3 has 13 amino acids. Germline V CDR1 and CDR2: KGHSH, LQKENI. Trimming took 6 bases from V and 4 from J, leaving 10 bases between them. The CDR3 DNA follows: TGTGCCAGCTCCCCGCCCGGGAATCAGCCCCAGCATTTT. Amino acids: CASSPPGNQPQHF.

CDR3 sequence (DNA): TGCGCCAGCAGCTTGCAGGGGCTCGAATCGAACACTGAAGCTTTCTTT. Translated, it gives CASSLQGLESNTEAFF. V usage is TRBV5-1 and J usage is TRBJ1-1; TRBD1 is a possible D gene (6 bases). The CDR3 totals 16 residues. Trimming removed 1 base at V and 1 base at J, with 14 bases between. Germline loops: CDR1 SGHRS, CDR2 YFSETQ.

This chain links TRBV19 with TRBJ2-5, with 11 bases that match TRBD2. Unmatched junction bases numbered 6, after V lost 3 bases and J lost 0 bases. CDR3 length: 17 amino acids. Germline CDR1 is LNHDA and CDR2 is SQIVND (reference sequence). CDR3 in amino acids: CASSIFSGGVYQETQYF. The CDR3 DNA sequence: TGTGCCAGTAGTATCTTTAGCGGGGGGGTCTACCAAGAGACCCAGTACTTC.

The rearrangement joins TRBV18 to TRBJ2-7, with D perhaps matching TRBD1 (6 bases). Germline V gene sequence: CDR1 KGHSH, CDR2 LQKENI. V dropped 5 bases and J dropped 6 bases, with 11 bases sitting between them. The CDR3 length is 12 residues. The CDR3: CASSSQGTEQYF. The DNA of the CDR3 is TGTGCCAGCTCATCACAGGGAACCGAGCAGTACTTC.

The V and J genes are TRBV3-1 (or the pseudogene TRBV3-2) and TRBJ2-5; 7 nucleotides agree with TRBD1. The V segment lost 0 bases and the J segment 3 bases; nucleotides outside the gene matches: 22. The germline V gene has CDR1 LGHDT and CDR2 YNNKEL (reference sequence). CDR3 size: 21 residues. The CDR3 sequence: CASSQDRRNQRGQVGEETQYF. The CDR3 DNA is TGTGCCAGCAGCCAAGACCGCAGGAACCAACGCGGACAGGTCGGAGAAGAGACCCAGTACTTC.

The CDR3 sequence is CASSQDSKRVGLYGYTF. CDR3 nucleotides: TGTGCCAGCAGCCAAGACTCTAAGAGGGTGGGCCTCTATGGCTACACCTTC. The chain carries TRBV14 and TRBJ1-2; D remains ambiguous. Germline V gene data show CDR1 as SGHDN and CDR2 as FVKESK. The CDR3 is made up of 17 amino acids. Trimming took off 0 bases at V and 4 bases at J, with 18 bases between the two ends.

J is TRBJ2-2 and V is TRBV11-2; 8 bases agree with TRBD2. Germline loops: CDR1 SGHAT, CDR2 FQNNGV. This CDR3 has 17 amino acids. V shed 5 bases and J 2 bases; nucleotides not matched to a gene: 10. The CDR3 region is CASSRYLAGKNTGELFF. CDR3 nucleotides: TGTGCCAGCAGCCGTTATCTAGCGGGTAAAAACACCGGGGAGCTGTTTTTT.

The chain links TRBV19 to TRBJ2-7; 10 positions agree with TRBD2. V was pared by 5 bases and J by 0 bases, with 10 bases of the junction left unmatched. CDR3 length: 17 amino acids. Germline CDR1 and CDR2: LNHDA and SQIVND (reference sequence). This chain's CDR3 is CASSALAGAASSYEQYF. The CDR3 nucleotides read TGTGCCAGTAGTGCGCTAGCGGGGGCCGCCAGCTCCTACGAGCAGTACTTC.

The chain uses TRBV2 and TRBJ2-7, with no clear D. CDR1 is SNHLY, CDR2 FYNNEI, per germline. V was pared by 7 bases and J by 0 bases, with 10 bases between. The CDR3 spans 13 residues. The CDR3: CASNSLFSYEQYF. In nucleotides, the CDR3 is TGTGCCAGCAATTCCCTCTTCTCCTACGAGCAGTACTTC.

This chain connects TRBV10-3 to TRBJ2-7; 8 bases match TRBD2. J gave up 3 bases and V 7 bases, and 8 bases lay outside the gene matches. The length of the CDR3 is 14 residues. Germline V lookup: CDR1 ENHRY, CDR2 SYGVKD. As DNA, the CDR3 is TGTGCCATCAAACTGGCGGGGGGTGACTACGAGCAGTACTTC. Its protein is CAIKLAGGDYEQYF.

In its sample, this clone was seen once. The V and J genes are TRBV7-9 and TRBJ1-2, with TRBD1 as a possible D gene (6 bases). V was pared by 5 bases and J by 2 bases, with 15 bases between. Germline CDR1 reads SEHNR; CDR2 reads FQNEAQ (reference sequence). There are 15 residues in the CDR3. The CDR3: CASSTPTGINYGYTF. The CDR3 DNA reads TGTGCCAGCAGCACCCCGACAGGAATAAACTATGGCTACACCTTC.

The V call is TRBV5-6, the J call TRBJ2-2; 8 nucleotides line up with TRBD2. The CDR3 runs to 16 residues. Trimming cost V 3 bases and J 5 bases; bases outside gene matches: 9. Germline assignment: CDR1 SGHDT and CDR2 YYEEEE. The CDR3 DNA is TGTGCCAGCAGCTCACCGTACGGGAGGGGTACCGGGGAGCTGTTTTTT. Encoded protein: CASSSPYGRGTGELFF. Full variable domain (missing parts from reference TRBV5-6 and TRBJ2-2): DAGVTQSPTHLIKTRGQQVTLRCSPKSGHDTVSWYQQALGQGPQFIFQYYEEEERQRGNFPDRFSGHQFPNYSSELNVNALLLGDSALYLCASSSPYGRGTGELFFGEGSRLTVL.

The table lists this clone with a count of one. This sequence joins TRBV9 and TRBJ1-1; the match to TRBD1 covers 7 bases. Per germline, CDR1 SGDLS and CDR2 YYNGEE. The CDR3 contains 14 residues. Trimming took 4 bases from V and 4 from J; bases not matched to a gene: 7. Written as DNA, the CDR3 is TGTGCCAGCAGCCCGACAGGGTCGGGCACTGAAGCTTTCTTT. Its translation is CASSPTGSGTEAFF. The whole variable domain, filled in from reference TRBV9 and TRBJ1-1, reads DSGVTQTPKHLITATGQRVTLRCSPRSGDLSVYWYQQSLDQGLQFLIQYYNGEERAKGNILERFSAQQFPDLHSELNLSSLELGDSALYFCASSPTGSGTEAFFGQGTRLTVV.

This chain links TRBV5-6 with TRBJ2-3; D possibly corresponds to TRBD2 (7 bases). Per the germline V gene, CDR1 is SGHDT and CDR2 is YYEEEE. The CDR3 is 17 residues long. The V gene lost 1 base and the J gene lost 5 bases, with 20 bases spanning the gap. The CDR3 loop reads CASSLLVGGGRGDTQYF. The CDR3 nucleotides are TGTGCCAGCAGCTTGTTAGTTGGCGGGGGCCGGGGAGATACGCAGTATTTT.

The rearrangement links TRBV5-1 to TRBJ1-1; D not certain. The CDR3 is 15 amino acids. Germline V CDR1 and CDR2: SGHRS, YFSETQ. Between the trimmed V and J ends, which lost 1 base and 1 base, there was a span of 11 bases. CDR3 amino acids: CASSLSQRWNTEAFF. The CDR3 nucleotides read TGCGCCAGCAGCTTGTCACAGAGATGGAACACTGAAGCTTTCTTT.

As regards this clone: The same CDR3 is also encoded by other DNA sequences in this sample. The genes are TRBV19 and TRBJ2-2; 8 positions agree with TRBD1. The CDR3 is 15 amino acids. Looked up from germline, CDR1 is LNHDA and CDR2 is SQIVND (reference sequence). V shed 5 bases, J shed 0 bases, and the junction held 2 bases outside the gene matches. The chain's CDR3 is CASSVQGANTGELFF. CDR3 bases: TGTGCCAGTAGTGTACAGGGGGCGAACACCGGGGAGCTGTTTTTT.

This chain's CDR3 is CASSIDAGTGGYEQFF. DNA of the CDR3: TGTGCCAGTAGTATAGACGCCGGGACAGGGGGGTATGAGCAGTTCTTC. The rearrangement links TRBV19 to TRBJ2-1; 11 bases line up with TRBD1. Germline lookup yields CDR1 LNHDA and CDR2 SQIVND (reference sequence). The CDR3 is 16 residues long. The trim removed 0 bases at V and 8 bases at J, leaving 6 bases unmatched.

This clone was counted many times. V and J are TRBV5-6 and TRBJ2-7; 10 bases line up with TRBD1. Germline values: CDR1 SGHDT, CDR2 YYEEEE. The CDR3 contains 17 residues. J lost 5 bases, V lost 2 bases, and 13 bases had no gene match. The CDR3 spells CASSFSLLGTGVDEQYF. The CDR3 DNA reads TGTGCCAGCAGCTTCTCACTTCTCGGGACAGGGGTCGACGAGCAGTACTTC.